The 10 T cell receptor beta chains listed next were all sequenced from one sample in a study of STAT5B mutations in CD4+ large granular lymphocyte leukemia. This table comes from immunoSEQ multiplex PCR, and its TCRdb copy is limited to in-frame clones, with some not included. The sample consists of tens of thousands of clones, just over 85% of them appearing once. The source material was CD4+ T cells from blood buffy coats. The origin of the receptors is a human donor in good health.

The chain employs TRBV5-4 and TRBJ2-7, with 12 positions matching TRBD2. Germline trimming cut 3 bases from V and 0 bases from J; bases unmatched to any gene: 1. This CDR3 comprises 15 residues. Germline V gene lookup returns CDR1 SGHNT and CDR2 YYREEE (reference sequence). CDR3 coding DNA: TGTGCCAGCAGCTCGACTAGCGGGAGCTCCTACGAGCAGTACTTC. This codes for CASSSTSGSSYEQYF. The entire variable domain, with the rest obtained from reference TRBV5-4 and TRBJ2-7, is as follows: ETGVTQSPTHLIKTRGQQVTLRCSSQSGHNTVSWYQQALGQGPQFIFQYYREEENGRGNFPPRFSGLQFPNYSSELNVNALELDDSALYLCASSSTSGSSYEQYFGPGTRLTVT.

The genes are TRBV7-9 and TRBJ1-3, with D possibly matching TRBD1 (6 bases). V lost 1 base and J 5 bases, leaving 15 bases between the germline ends. The CDR3 is made up of 16 amino acids. Looked up from germline, CDR1 is SEHNR and CDR2 is FQNEAQ (reference sequence). The CDR3 DNA reads as TGTGCCAGCAGCTTAGGGTTCCGGGACACAAGAAACACCATATATTTT. As protein: CASSLGFRDTRNTIYF.

The table lists this clone with a few counts. The gene calls are TRBV11-2 and TRBJ2-7; either TRBD1 or TRBD2 may supply D (5 bases each). V lost 2 bases, J lost 0 bases, and 14 bases lay in between. CDR1 and CDR2 (germline): SGHAT, FQNNGV. The CDR3 is 16 amino acids. The CDR3 loop reads CASSLWTGPSSYEQYF. The CDR3 nucleotides are TGTGCCAGCAGCTTATGGACGGGACCGAGCTCCTACGAGCAGTACTTC.

The chain links TRBV5-6 to TRBJ1-2, with 9 bases identical to TRBD1. Germline V gives CDR1 SGHDT, CDR2 YYEEEE. The CDR3 totals 15 residues. The junction had 5 bases not matched to a gene; V was cut back by 1 base and J by 4 bases. CDR3 coding DNA: TGTGCCAGCAGCTTGTACAGGGGGCATATCTATGGCTACACCTTC. Its translation is CASSLYRGHIYGYTF.

This chain joins TRBV7-9 and TRBJ1-6; D not certain. The V end lost 5 bases, the J end lost 5 bases, and 13 bases lay between the germline ends. CDR1 and CDR2 (germline): SEHNR, FQNEAQ (reference sequence). The CDR3 spans 15 residues. This CDR3 is CASSRGGVDNSPLHF. The CDR3 DNA reads TGTGCCAGCAGCCGCGGCGGGGTCGATAATTCACCCCTCCACTTT.

CDR3 protein: CASSSETATYNEQFF. CDR3 coding DNA: TGCGCCAGCAGCTCGGAGACTGCTACCTACAATGAGCAGTTCTTC. The rearrangement joins TRBV5-1 to TRBJ2-1, with D unresolved. Germline lookup yields CDR1 SGHRS and CDR2 YFSETQ. V lost 3 bases to trimming and J lost 2 bases, with 12 bases between them. The CDR3 runs 15 residues. Full variable domain (rest looked up from reference TRBV5-1 and TRBJ2-1): KAGVTQTPRYLIKTRGQQVTLSCSPISGHRSVSWYQQTPGQGLQFLFEYFSETQRNKGNFPGRFSGRQFSNSRSEMNVSTLELGDSALYLCASSSETATYNEQFFGPGTRLTVL.

This chain connects TRBV30 to TRBJ2-1, with 9 positions matching TRBD2. The CDR3 contains 16 residues. Unmatched junction bases numbered 8, after V lost 4 bases and J lost 1 base. Germline V gene sequence: CDR1 GTSNPN, CDR2 SVGIG (reference sequence). The CDR3 DNA reads TGTGCCTGGAAAGCGGGAGGCCCTCGTTCCTACAATGAGCAGTTCTTC. Protein sequence: CAWKAGGPRSYNEQFF. Together with reference TRBV30 and TRBJ2-1, the CDR3 gives the full variable domain: SQTIHQWPATLVQPVGSPLSLECTVEGTSNPNLYWYRQAAGRGLQLLFYSVGIGQISSEVPQNLSASRPQDRQFILSSKKLLLSDSGFYLCAWKAGGPRSYNEQFFGPGTRLTVL.

The chain links TRBV28 to TRBJ2-3; TRBD1 or TRBD2 may be the D gene (5 bases each). Trimming cost V 7 bases and J 1 base, with 15 bases left between them. Germline CDR1 reads MDHEN; CDR2 reads SYDVKM. The CDR3 is made up of 15 amino acids. This chain's CDR3 is CASTPYGAGTDTQYF. In nucleotides, the CDR3 is TGTGCCAGCACACCATACGGGGCCGGCACAGATACGCAGTATTTT.

A few counts support this clone. The J gene is TRBJ1-2, the V gene TRBV2; TRBD1 matches at 7 bases. CDR1 is SNHLY, CDR2 FYNNEI, per germline. The V gene end was trimmed by 8 bases and the J gene end by 2 bases; junction bases not matched to a gene: 2. The CDR3 runs 12 residues. The CDR3 is CASRQGNYGYTF. The CDR3, as DNA: TGTGCCAGCCGACAGGGAAACTATGGCTACACCTTC.

The chain carries TRBV4-2 and TRBJ1-1, with 8 positions matching TRBD1. The CDR3 is 16 amino acids. The V and J ends lost 4 bases and 5 bases, in that order; junction bases with no gene match: 12. CDR1 and CDR2 (germline): LGHNA, YNFKEQ. CDR3 sequence (DNA): TGTGCCAGCAGCCCCAGGGCGACAGGGGTGGGGACTGAAGCTTTCTTT. It is translated as CASSPRATGVGTEAFF.